The clone carrying this T cell receptor beta chain turned up a few times. The antigen remains unidentified. These data come from a study of persistence of HIV-infected CD4 T cells. Stimulation used around 10 ug/mL lysate from CMV-infected fibroblasts. CD40L/CD69 double-negative CD45RO-high memory CD4+ T cells were collected. Germline V gene lookup returns CDR1 GTSNPN and CDR2 SVGIG (reference sequence). The CDR3 spans 15 residues. The V gene end was trimmed by 7 bases and the J gene end by 1 base; junction bases not matched to a gene: 9. This was the immunoSEQ version 4 assay in survey mode. Produced via immunoSEQ multiplex PCR; TCRdb's table is partial and in-frame only. Of 25,000 to 35,000 clones listed, more than 75% are singletons. Study-level points and caveats: Compared with CD3/CD28-stimulated cells, CMV- and Gag-responding cells showed lower TCRbeta richness.

The gene calls are TRBV30 and TRBJ2-3, with 9 bases fitting TRBD2. The sequencing used CD4+ T cells sorted from PBMCs after roughly 18-hour stimulation, collected from a patient who received antiretroviral therapy. This TCR was sampled from an adult woman with HIV who was CMV-seropositive. CDR3 nucleotides: TGTGCCTCGCACGGGATAGCGGGGGGCACAGATACGCAGTATTTT. It yields the protein CASHGIAGGTDTQYF.